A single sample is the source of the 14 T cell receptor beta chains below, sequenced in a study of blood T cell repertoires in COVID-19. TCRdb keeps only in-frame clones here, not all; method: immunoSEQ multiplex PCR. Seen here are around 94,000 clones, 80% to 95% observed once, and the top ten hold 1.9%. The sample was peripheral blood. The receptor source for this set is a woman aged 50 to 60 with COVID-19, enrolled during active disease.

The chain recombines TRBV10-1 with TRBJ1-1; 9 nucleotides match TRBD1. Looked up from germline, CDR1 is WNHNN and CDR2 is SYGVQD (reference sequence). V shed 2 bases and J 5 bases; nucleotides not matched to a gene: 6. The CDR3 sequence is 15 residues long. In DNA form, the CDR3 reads TGCGCCAGCAGTGAGACTACAGGGGGCTGGACTGAAGCTTTCTTT. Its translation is CASSETTGGWTEAFF.

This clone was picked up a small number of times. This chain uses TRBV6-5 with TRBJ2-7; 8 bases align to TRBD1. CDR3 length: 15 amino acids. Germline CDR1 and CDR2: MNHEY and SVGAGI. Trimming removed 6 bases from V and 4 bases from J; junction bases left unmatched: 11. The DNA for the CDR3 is TGTGCCAGCAGACGGACAGGGTCCGGCGGTTACGAGCAGTACTTC. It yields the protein CASRRTGSGGYEQYF.

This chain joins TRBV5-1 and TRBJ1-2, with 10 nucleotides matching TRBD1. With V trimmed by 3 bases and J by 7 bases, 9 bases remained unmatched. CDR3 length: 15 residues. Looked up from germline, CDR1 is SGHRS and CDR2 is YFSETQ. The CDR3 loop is CASSSSTGGLGGYTF. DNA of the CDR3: TGCGCCAGCAGCTCGTCGACAGGGGGCCTAGGTGGCTACACCTTC.

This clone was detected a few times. As DNA, the CDR3 is TGTGCCAGCAGAAAAGGGGACAGCCGTGAAAAACTGTTTTTT. Translated: CASRKGDSREKLFF. The V gene is TRBV6-5, the J gene TRBJ1-4; TRBD1 matches 7 bases. The CDR3 has 14 residues. Germline V gene data show CDR1 as MNHEY and CDR2 as SVGAGI. The V gene end was trimmed by 6 bases and the J gene end by 7 bases; junction bases not matched to a gene: 8.

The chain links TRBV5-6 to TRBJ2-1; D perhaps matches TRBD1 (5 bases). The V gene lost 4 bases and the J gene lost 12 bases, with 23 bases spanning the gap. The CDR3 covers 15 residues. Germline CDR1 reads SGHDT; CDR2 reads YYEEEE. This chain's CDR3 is CASSPEWTAQGGQFF. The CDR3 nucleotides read TGTGCCAGCAGCCCAGAATGGACGGCCCAGGGTGGGCAGTTCTTC.

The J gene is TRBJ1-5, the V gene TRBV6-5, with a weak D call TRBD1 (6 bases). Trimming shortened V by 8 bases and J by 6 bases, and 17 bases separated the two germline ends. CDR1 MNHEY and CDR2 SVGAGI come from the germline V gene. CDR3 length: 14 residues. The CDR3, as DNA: TGTGCCAGCGGTAATACAGGGAGAGGTCAGCCCCAGCATTTT. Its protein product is CASGNTGRGQPQHF.

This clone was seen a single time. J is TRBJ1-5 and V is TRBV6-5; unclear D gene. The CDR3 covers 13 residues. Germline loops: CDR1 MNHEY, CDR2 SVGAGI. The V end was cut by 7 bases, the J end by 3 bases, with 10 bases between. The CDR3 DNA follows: TGTGCCAGCAATTTTGACAACAATCAGCCCCAGCATTTT. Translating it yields CASNFDNNQPQHF.

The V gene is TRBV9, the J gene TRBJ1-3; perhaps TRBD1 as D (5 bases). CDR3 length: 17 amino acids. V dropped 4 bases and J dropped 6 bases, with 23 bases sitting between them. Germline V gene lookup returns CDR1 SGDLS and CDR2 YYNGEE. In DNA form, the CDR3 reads TGTGCCAGCAGCTCTTGGGTCGACAGTACTTTCGAAAACACCATATATTTT. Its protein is CASSSWVDSTFENTIYF.

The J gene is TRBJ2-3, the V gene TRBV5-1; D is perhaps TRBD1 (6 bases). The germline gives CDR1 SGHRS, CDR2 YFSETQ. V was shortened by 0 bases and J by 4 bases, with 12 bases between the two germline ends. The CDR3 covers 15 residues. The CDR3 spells CASSLGMGAADTQYF. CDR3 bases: TGCGCCAGCAGCTTGGGTATGGGGGCTGCAGATACGCAGTATTTT.

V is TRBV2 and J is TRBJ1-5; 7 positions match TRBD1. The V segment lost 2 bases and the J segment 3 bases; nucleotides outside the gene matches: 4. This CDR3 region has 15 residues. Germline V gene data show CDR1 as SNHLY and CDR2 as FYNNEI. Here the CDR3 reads CASSETGQLNQPQHF. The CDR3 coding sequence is TGTGCCAGCAGTGAAACGGGACAGCTCAATCAGCCCCAGCATTTT.

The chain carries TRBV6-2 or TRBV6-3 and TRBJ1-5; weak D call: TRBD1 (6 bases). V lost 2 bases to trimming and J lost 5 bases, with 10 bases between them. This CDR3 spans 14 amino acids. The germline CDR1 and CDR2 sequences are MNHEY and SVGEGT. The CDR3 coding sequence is TGTGCCAGCAGTTACGCAGGGGTGGATCAGCCCCAGCATTTT. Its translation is CASSYAGVDQPQHF.

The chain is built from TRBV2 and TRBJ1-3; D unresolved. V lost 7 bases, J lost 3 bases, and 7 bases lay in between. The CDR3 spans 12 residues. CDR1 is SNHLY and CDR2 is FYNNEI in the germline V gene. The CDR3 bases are TGTGCCAGCAATCAGTTTGGAAACACCATATATTTT. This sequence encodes CASNQFGNTIYF.

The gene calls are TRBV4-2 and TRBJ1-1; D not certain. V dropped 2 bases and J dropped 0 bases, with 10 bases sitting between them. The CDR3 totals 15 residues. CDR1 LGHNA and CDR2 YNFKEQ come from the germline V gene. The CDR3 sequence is CASSQPPPMNTEAFF. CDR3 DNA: TGTGCCAGCAGCCAACCTCCACCTATGAACACTGAAGCTTTCTTT.

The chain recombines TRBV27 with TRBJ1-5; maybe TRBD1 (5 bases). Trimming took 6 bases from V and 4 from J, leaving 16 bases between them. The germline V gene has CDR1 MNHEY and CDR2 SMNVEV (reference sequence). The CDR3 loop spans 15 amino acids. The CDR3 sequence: CASREGVLPNQPQHF. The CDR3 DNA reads TGTGCCAGCAGAGAAGGGGTCCTGCCGAATCAGCCCCAGCATTTT.